This note documents a single T cell receptor beta chain sequence. Its antigen target is currently unknown. Base qualities were left out, and no much larger clone turns up one base away. The data stem from a study of Ad26.COV2.S vaccination and SARS-CoV-2 variants (dated by TCRdb to the early 2020s). Some background on the complete study: Donors in the vaccine arm were drawn from COV1001, a phase I-IIa trial of Ad26.COV2.S in healthy adults that was multicentre, randomized, double-blind and placebo-controlled. Trial participants were randomized into five groups of five: low-dose or high-dose Ad26.COV2.S given once or twice, or placebo on both occasions. Ad26.COV2.S was administered intramuscularly at a dose of 5x10^10 or 1x10^11 viral particles, either as one shot or as two shots given 56 days apart. Sequencing of the TCRbeta repertoire served to evaluate the specificity and breadth of SARS-CoV-2-reactive T cell receptors following Ad26.COV2.S vaccination. The TCR-sequenced set comprised around 30 samples: some 20 Ad26.COV2.S vaccine recipients, 5 placebo recipients and 8 SARS-CoV-2 convalescent individuals. Blinding of investigators to trial group allocation was maintained during experiments and outcome assessment.

General study outcomes and caveats: According to the authors, total T cell responses may have been underestimated by the TCR breadth and depth analyses. Compared with placebo recipients, Ad26.COV2.S recipients showed higher spike-specific TCR breadth (P = 0.0014). Vaccine and placebo recipients had similar non-spike TCR breadth, a finding consistent with the vaccine containing only spike. Substantial breadth of spike-specific CD8+ and CD4+ T cell responses was reported after vaccination. The study was not powered to compare responses between vaccine doses or regimens.

Taken with the paper, the label for treatment or condition translates to: about 20 received Ad26.COV2.S at low or high dose, single or two shots; about 5 received placebo; per-sample allocation not given. For vaccine and placebo recipients, the sequenced repertoires came from samples collected on day 63 after the first injection. In Cohort 1b, around 23 adults aged 18-55 years were enrolled at a single site in Boston, USA, between 29 July and 7 August 2020. Ad26.COV2.S consisted of a replication-incompetent adenovirus type 26 vector by which a prefusion-stabilized SARS-CoV-2 spike protein from the original Wuhan strain was expressed. The immunoSEQ Assay was the method used to sequence TCRbeta CDR3 regions. After extraction, genomic DNA underwent amplification by bias-controlled multiplex PCR, followed by high-throughput sequencing. As for how the authors treated the data: Collapsing and filtering of sequences were performed to quantify the absolute abundance of each unique TCRbeta CDR3 region. T cell fraction was estimated by normalization of TCRbeta template counts to usable DNA, with usable DNA being measured through amplification of reference genes present in all nucleated cells. Repertoire TCRs were annotated as SARS-CoV-2-specific when V gene, CDR3 amino acid sequence and J gene were exactly matched to a known reactive TCR set. The reference SARS-CoV-2 TCR set came from MIRA and was filtered for enrichment in COVID-19-positive ImmuneCODE repertoires, removing public or cross-reactive TCRs. Using the MIRA antigens, annotated TCRs were further analysed by specific ORF or by position within an ORF. Breadth was defined as annotated unique rearrangements over total unique productive rearrangements; depth was the summed frequency of those rearrangements. TCR breadth was compared between groups using two-sided Wilcoxon rank-sum tests. TCRdb retrieved this table from immuneACCESS and kept in-frame rearrangements only. Not all clones are present; in checked studies, unresolved V genes account for under half, and no reason is known for the remainder. V and J calls and clone size are those listed in that table; D and trimming were worked out from the DNA. In this sample the table shows around 250,000 clones, roughly 85% of which occur a single time. Jointly, the top ten make up just under 3% of the sample.

The germline V gene sets CDR1 to SGDLS and CDR2 to YYNGEE. The CDR3 spans 16 residues, from the cysteine through the phenylalanine. The entry retains the CDR3 DNA only, 48 bases that are in frame from base 1. V drops 4 bases and J drops 6 bases, leaving 21 bases in between. The receptor was isolated from a person between 18 and 59 years old who received the Ad26.COV2.S COVID-19 vaccine or a placebo. Sequences were derived from peripheral blood, sampled in a trial of Ad26.COV2.S vaccine versus placebo. The chain is encoded by TRBV9 joined to TRBJ2-3, and the D gene may be TRBD2, 5 bases matching. CDR3 region: CASSLNNRAPGDTQYF. The nucleotide sequence reads TGTGCCAGCAGCCTGAATAACCGGGCCCCGGGGGATACGCAGTATTTT. Reference TRBV9 and TRBJ2-3 proteins supply the regions before and after the CDR3; the full variable domain is: DSGVTQTPKHLITATGQRVTLRCSPRSGDLSVYWYQQSLDQGLQFLIQYYNGEERAKGNILERFSAQQFPDLHSELNLSSLELGDSALYFCASSLNNRAPGDTQYFGPGTRLTVL.